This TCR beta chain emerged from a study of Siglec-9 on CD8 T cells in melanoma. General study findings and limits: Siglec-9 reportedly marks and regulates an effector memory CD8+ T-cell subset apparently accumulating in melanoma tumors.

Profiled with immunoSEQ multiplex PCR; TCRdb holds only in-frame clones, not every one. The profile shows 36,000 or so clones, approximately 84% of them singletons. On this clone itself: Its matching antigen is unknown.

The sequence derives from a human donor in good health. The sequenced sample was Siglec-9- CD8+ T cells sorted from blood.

CDR3 residues: CASSGNTIYF. The CDR3 DNA sequence: TGTGCCAGCAGCGGAAACACCATATATTTT. This sequence joins TRBV9 and TRBJ1-3, with D uncertain. The germline V gene has CDR1 SGDLS and CDR2 YYNGEE. Trimming left V 3 bases short and J 5 bases short, with 0 bases between. The CDR3 covers 10 residues.